One sample yielded the 14 T cell receptor beta chains listed below, sequenced in a study of cytomegalovirus exposure and HLA in healthy donors. Using immunoSEQ multiplex PCR, the repertoire was profiled, and TCRdb retains in-frame clones only, with some absent. The repertoire includes under 150,000 clones, about 91% of them detected once, and 7.9% sits in the top ten. Sequenced: PBMCs. The receptors come from a young woman in good health and CMV-seropositive.

This chain joins TRBV28 and TRBJ1-1; 7 bases fit TRBD1. Per the germline V gene, CDR1 is MDHEN and CDR2 is SYDVKM. After removal of 1 base from V and 8 bases from J, the junction contained 10 bases not matched to a gene. The CDR3 runs to 15 residues. CDR3 DNA sequence: TGTGCCAGCAGTTTATCCCCCAGGGGGAATACGGAAGCTTTCTTT. Translating gives CASSLSPRGNTEAFF. The full variable domain, completed using reference TRBV28 and TRBJ1-1, is DVKVTQSSRYLVKRTGEKVFLECVQDMDHENMFWYRQDPGLGLRLIYFSYDVKMKEKGDIPEGYSVSREKKERFSLILESASTNQTSMYLCASSLSPRGNTEAFFGQGTRLTVV.

The J gene is TRBJ2-7, the V gene TRBV28; D might be TRBD2 (6 bases). The V end was cut by 6 bases, the J end by 1 base, with 7 bases between. The V gene's germline CDR1 is MDHEN and CDR2 SYDVKM. The CDR3 has 12 amino acids. The CDR3 DNA is TGTGCCAGCAGGGAGGGTTCCTACGAGCAGTACTTC. Translated: CASREGSYEQYF.

The V gene is TRBV6-1, the J gene TRBJ1-1; unclear D gene. In germline, CDR1 is MNHNS, CDR2 SASEGT. Deletions cut 6 bases from V and 2 bases from J, with 16 bases between. The CDR3 spans 15 residues. The CDR3 sequence is CASRDPAGFNTEAFF. The CDR3 DNA follows: TGTGCCAGCAGAGATCCAGCGGGATTCAACACTGAAGCTTTCTTT.

The chain joins TRBV19 to TRBJ1-2; the match to TRBD1 covers 10 bases. The V segment lost 3 bases and the J segment 6 bases; nucleotides outside the gene matches: 13. The CDR3 is 17 residues long. Looked up from germline, CDR1 is LNHDA and CDR2 is SQIVND (reference sequence). CDR3 bases: TGTGCCAGTAGTATGACCGGTGACAGGGGGCGGCTGGATGGCTACACCTTC. Its protein is CASSMTGDRGRLDGYTF.

The J gene is TRBJ2-3, the V gene TRBV5-1; TRBD2 is a possible D gene (5 bases). Germline lookup yields CDR1 SGHRS and CDR2 YFSETQ. The CDR3 is 14 amino acids. V was cut by 3 bases and J by 1 base, with 9 bases left in between. The DNA for the CDR3 is TGCGCCAGCAGCTGGTGGCGGGGCACAGATACGCAGTATTTT. Its protein is CASSWWRGTDTQYF.

The chain is built from TRBV27 and TRBJ1-1, with a weak D call TRBD1 (5 bases). Germline V gene lookup returns CDR1 MNHEY and CDR2 SMNVEV (reference sequence). The length of the CDR3 is 13 residues. Trimming took 10 bases from V and 6 from J, leaving 18 bases between them. DNA for the CDR3: TGTGCCACCCAAAAAACCGGGGGATCTGAAGCTTTCTTT. It yields the protein CATQKTGGSEAFF.

The CDR3 DNA reads TGTGCCAGCAGTTTGGGAGTCCCCGTCTACGAGCAGTACTTC. Translated: CASSLGVPVYEQYF. V and J are TRBV27 and TRBJ2-7; TRBD2 might be the D (5 bases). This CDR3 region has 14 residues. V lost 3 bases to trimming and J lost 3 bases, with 12 bases between them. The germline V gene has CDR1 MNHEY and CDR2 SMNVEV (reference sequence).

The V and J genes are TRBV19 and TRBJ1-6, with 8 bases matching TRBD1. Germline CDR1 is LNHDA and CDR2 is SQIVND (reference sequence). J was trimmed by 7 bases and V by 2 bases; bases with no gene match: 7. The CDR3 has 16 amino acids. The CDR3, as DNA: TGTGCCAGTAGTATAAAGTGGGACAGGCAAAATTCACCCCTCCACTTT. Its protein product is CASSIKWDRQNSPLHF.

Regarding this clone: A read error may account for a junction end that differs from germline. The chain joins TRBV28 to TRBJ2-1; D may be TRBD2 (5 bases). Per the germline V gene, CDR1 is MDHEN and CDR2 is SYDVKM. This CDR3 has 14 residues. The CDR3 DNA reads TGTGCCAGCTGTTTGGGTGGAATAGCGCATGAGCAGTTCTTC. Translation: CASCLGGIAHEQFF.

V gene TRBV5-6 combines with J gene TRBJ2-7, with D perhaps TRBD1 (5 bases). Trimming removed 0 bases from V and 4 bases from J, with 11 bases in between. The germline V gene has CDR1 SGHDT and CDR2 YYEEEE. This CDR3 is 14 amino acids long. The CDR3 is CASSLGRALYEQYF. For the CDR3, the DNA is TGTGCCAGCAGCTTGGGCAGGGCCCTATACGAGCAGTACTTC.

There are a few counts of this clone. At the DNA level, this CDR3 is encoded by other sequences in the same sample as well. The chain recombines TRBV30 with TRBJ1-2; 8 bases agree with TRBD1. The CDR3 runs to 15 residues. V dropped 0 bases and J dropped 4; count of bases not matched to a gene: 7. Germline V gene sequence: CDR1 GTSNPN, CDR2 SVGIG (reference sequence). CDR3 bases: TGTGCCTGGAGTGTACCAGGGGGCGGCGGCTATGGCTACACCTTC. Translation gives CAWSVPGGGGYGYTF.

Only one count was recorded for this clone. This chain links TRBV5-1 with TRBJ2-1; 9 nucleotides align to TRBD2. After removal of 0 bases from V and 9 bases from J, the junction contained 7 bases not matched to a gene. This CDR3 region has 15 residues. Per germline, CDR1 SGHRS and CDR2 YFSETQ. CDR3 sequence: CASSLGASGALEQFF. Written as DNA, the CDR3 is TGCGCCAGCAGCTTGGGTGCTAGCGGGGCTCTTGAGCAGTTCTTC.

The rearrangement joins TRBV4-3 to TRBJ2-7, with TRBD2 matching 12 bases. The germline CDR1 and CDR2 sequences are LGHNA and YSLEER. The CDR3 covers 14 residues. Losses at the gene ends were 2 bases for V and 7 bases for J; bases not matched to a gene: 3. CDR3 sequence (DNA): TGCGCCAGCAGCCAATCTGGACTAGCGGGAGAGCAGTACTTC. This codes for CASSQSGLAGEQYF.

This chain connects TRBV9 to TRBJ2-3; TRBD1 agrees at 9 bases. This CDR3 has 16 amino acids. CDR1 is SGDLS, CDR2 YYNGEE, per germline. V lost 2 bases, J lost 8 bases, and 12 bases stayed unmatched. CDR3 sequence (DNA): TGTGCCAGCAGCGTCGCAGGACAGGGGCTAGGGGGTACGCAGTATTTT. Amino acid sequence: CASSVAGQGLGGTQYF.